What follows describes a single T cell receptor beta chain. Its target is unknown. TCRdb itself ran the 5' RACE reads through MiXCR, one entry per CDR3 protein. The sample shows roughly 350,000 distinct CDR3 sequences, roughly 9% of them seen only once. These data originate in a study of identical twins. The study, taken as a whole, reports: Weaker excess sharing between twins was seen in beta out-of-frame sequences. Insertions were fewer in abundant cord blood beta clonotypes, whereas memory repertoires showed none of this pattern. Potential partial confounding of zero-insertion analyses by invariant MAIT and iNKT cells was noted. Compared with unrelated sharing, twin-shared out-of-frame alpha sequences had more low-probability sequences.

The CDR3 consists of 15 residues. Trimming cost V 2 bases and J 2 bases; bases outside gene matches: 6. Germline assignment: CDR1 GTSNPN and CDR2 SVGIG (reference sequence). The sample was naive T cells sorted from blood. This TCR was sampled from a woman aged 45-59 years in good health. The J gene is TRBJ2-1, the V gene TRBV30; 7 bases map to TRBD2. The CDR3 DNA is TGTGCCTGGAGTATTCGCGGGAGAACCTACAATGAGCAGTTCTTC. Residues: CAWSIRGRTYNEQFF.